These 27 T cell receptor beta chains were sequenced from one sample in a study of cytomegalovirus exposure and HLA in healthy donors. Amplification used 60 Vbeta primers and 13 Jbeta primers. Data came from immunoSEQ multiplex PCR; TCRdb stores just in-frame clones and leaves some out. The sample consists of more than 150,000 clones, roughly 87% of them appearing once. Specimen: PBMCs. The receptors were sampled from a girl in the first two years of life in good health and CMV-seronegative.

This clone was counted once. The chain has TRBV15 and TRBJ2-1; perhaps TRBD1 as D (6 bases). The germline V gene encodes CDR1 LNHNV and CDR2 YYDKDF (reference sequence). The CDR3 has 17 residues. V gave up 1 base and J gave up 0 bases, with 13 bases separating them. CDR3 DNA: TGTGCCACCAGCAGAGGGACAGCCGAGGGCTCCTACAATGAGCAGTTCTTC. Protein: CATSRGTAEGSYNEQFF.

The gene calls are TRBV21-1 and TRBJ1-1. TRBV21-1 is a listed pseudogene. This CDR3 region has 18 residues. The CDR3 sequence is CASSNRLFPIPMNTEAFF. In DNA form, the CDR3 reads TGTGCCAGCAGCAATCGCCTCTTTCCCATTCCTATGAACACTGAAGCTTTCTTT.

This clone came up a few times. The chain employs TRBV10-3 and TRBJ1-2; unclear D gene. Germline CDR1 reads ENHRY; CDR2 reads SYGVKD. The germline V and J ends were trimmed by 6 bases and 2 bases, with 22 bases remaining between them. The CDR3 has 17 amino acids. The CDR3 here is CAISDPSGHLANYGYTF. CDR3 sequence (DNA): TGTGCCATCAGCGACCCCAGCGGCCATCTAGCGAACTATGGCTACACCTTC.

The chain joins TRBV5-8 to TRBJ2-3; 8 bases map to TRBD1. There are 15 residues in the CDR3. V was clipped by 3 bases and J by 3 bases; unmatched bases: 6. Germline V gene sequence: CDR1 SGHTS, CDR2 YDEGEE. Written as DNA, the CDR3 is TGTGCCAGCAGCTGGCAAGGGACAGGTACAGATACGCAGTATTTT. Translating gives CASSWQGTGTDTQYF.

The chain couples TRBV19 to TRBJ1-1; a possible D gene is TRBD1 (5 bases). This CDR3 spans 13 amino acids. Trimming pared 7 bases from V and 3 bases from J, leaving 12 bases between. CDR1 is LNHDA and CDR2 is SQIVND in the germline V gene (reference sequence). DNA of the CDR3: TGTGCCAGTATTGGGTTAGGGGACACTGAAGCTTTCTTT. Protein sequence: CASIGLGDTEAFF.

The DNA for the CDR3 is TGTGCCAGCAACGACCGGACAGGCGACACTTCTGGGGCCAACGTCCTGACTTTC. This gives the protein CASNDRTGDTSGANVLTF. This rearrangement joins TRBV9 to TRBJ2-6; 7 nucleotides align to TRBD1. This CDR3 is 18 amino acids long. Per the germline V gene, CDR1 is SGDLS and CDR2 is YYNGEE. Trimming at V came to 6 bases and at J to 1 base, leaving 13 bases not matched to a gene.

The chain uses TRBV5-4 and TRBJ2-7; the match to TRBD2 covers 8 bases. J gave up 1 base and V 3 bases, and 3 bases lay outside the gene matches. CDR3 size: 14 residues. CDR1 is SGHNT, CDR2 YYREEE, per germline (reference sequence). The CDR3 DNA reads as TGTGCCAGCAGCTCGGGAGGGACTTCCTACGAGCAGTACTTC. Protein sequence: CASSSGGTSYEQYF.

The genes are TRBV2 and TRBJ2-7, with D possibly being TRBD2 (5 bases). CDR1 is SNHLY, CDR2 FYNNEI, per germline. V was trimmed by 8 bases and J by 4 bases, leaving 18 bases between them. The CDR3 has 14 residues. Here the CDR3 DNA reads TGTGCCAGCGCCGCGGGTCCCTCTCGATACGAGCAGTACTTC. This gives the protein CASAAGPSRYEQYF. The full variable domain, rest sourced from reference TRBV2 and TRBJ2-7, is EPEVTQTPSHQVTQMGQEVILRCVPISNHLYFYWYRQILGQKVEFLVSFYNNEISEKSEIFDDQFSVERPDGSNFTLKIRSTKLEDSAMYFCASAAGPSRYEQYFGPGTRLTVT.

The V gene is TRBV7-6, the J gene TRBJ2-5, with unresolved D. Germline CDR1 reads SGHVS; CDR2 reads FNYEAQ. This CDR3 has 14 amino acids. V was cut by 1 base and J by 5 bases, with 11 bases left in between. The CDR3 DNA reads as TGTGCCAGCAGCTTAGATCCGCGCCGCGAGACCCAGTACTTC. Residues: CASSLDPRRETQYF.

The chain couples TRBV7-2 to TRBJ1-4; 9 nucleotides align to TRBD1. The ends lost 1 base at V and 8 bases at J; junction bases unmatched: 2. Germline assignment: CDR1 SGHTA and CDR2 FQGNSA. The CDR3 spans 14 residues. The CDR3 sequence: CASSLDRGREKLFF. The CDR3 DNA reads TGTGCCAGCAGCTTAGACAGGGGGCGGGAAAAACTGTTTTTT.

The genes are TRBV4-1 and TRBJ2-3; TRBD2 might be the D (6 bases). Germline values: CDR1 MGHRA, CDR2 YSYEKL. Trimming pared 5 bases from V and 3 bases from J, leaving 21 bases between. The CDR3 length is 17 residues. The DNA for the CDR3 is TGCGCCAGCAGCTCTCTCTGGAGGGGACCGGAGACAGATACGCAGTATTTT. As protein: CASSSLWRGPETDTQYF.

The V gene is TRBV14, the J gene TRBJ1-2, with D perhaps matching TRBD1 (6 bases). The CDR3 is 13 amino acids. The germline V and J ends were trimmed by 1 base and 8 bases, with 11 bases remaining between them. The V gene's germline CDR1 is SGHDN and CDR2 FVKESK. The CDR3 nucleotides are TGTGCCAGCAGCCAAGCAGGGGTTTCGGGCTACACCTTC. It yields the protein CASSQAGVSGYTF.

J is TRBJ2-7 and V is TRBV29-1, with a weak D call TRBD2 (5 bases). Germline V gives CDR1 SQVTM, CDR2 ANQGSEA. The CDR3 has 13 residues. Deletions cut 3 bases from V and 2 bases from J, with 11 bases between. CDR3 sequence: CSVEFGVTYEQYF. The CDR3 coding sequence is TGCAGCGTTGAGTTCGGGGTGACCTACGAGCAGTACTTC.

The chain is built from TRBV6-1 and TRBJ2-2, with D possibly TRBD1 on 5 matching bases. The V gene lost 8 bases and the J gene lost 7 bases, with 20 bases spanning the gap. The CDR3 has 15 residues. Germline V CDR1 and CDR2: MNHNS, SASEGT. The CDR3 nucleotides read TGTGCCAGCCACAGGCACCCCGATGTGGACGGGGAGCTGTTTTTT. Residues: CASHRHPDVDGELFF.

Of note for this clone: The same CDR3 is also encoded by other DNA sequences in this sample. V gene TRBV6-5 combines with J gene TRBJ1-2; D unclear. This CDR3 spans 13 amino acids. V lost 4 bases and J lost 5, with 11 bases in between. Germline-derived CDR1 and CDR2 are MNHEY and SVGAGI. CDR3 DNA: TGTGCCAGCAGTTCTACCGGGTATTATGGCTACACCTTC. Translation gives CASSSTGYYGYTF.

In this sample, this clone turned up a few times. The CDR3 is CASSQEDRNTGELFF. Here the CDR3 DNA reads TGTGCCAGCAGCCAAGAAGATAGGAACACCGGGGAGCTGTTTTTT. This sequence joins TRBV4-2 and TRBJ2-2; no clear D. This CDR3 is 15 amino acids long. V lost 0 bases to trimming and J lost 1 base, with 6 bases between them. From germline, CDR1 is LGHNA and CDR2 YNFKEQ.

The V call is TRBV10-3, the J call TRBJ2-5; maybe TRBD1 (9 bases). TRBJ2-7 explains the end of the DNA better; the J call may be wrong. This CDR3 has 16 residues. The germline gives CDR1 ENHRY, CDR2 SYGVKD. CDR3 coding DNA: TGTGCCAGCAGGGCCCTAACAGGGGGCGCGGGAGGCGAGCAGTACTTC. Residues: CASRALTGGAGGEQYF.

This rearrangement joins TRBV11-3 to TRBJ2-1, with 9 bases fitting TRBD1. The CDR3 runs to 16 residues. The J segment lost 5 bases and the V segment lost 5 bases, leaving 10 bases of the junction unmatched. The germline V gene encodes CDR1 SGHNT and CDR2 YENEEA. CDR3 bases: TGTGCCAGCAGCGACAGAGTGGGGACAGGGAACAATGAGCAGTTCTTC. This gives the protein CASSDRVGTGNNEQFF.

V is TRBV4-1 and J is TRBJ2-7; tentative D call: TRBD1 (6 bases). CDR1 is MGHRA, CDR2 YSYEKL, per germline. The CDR3 length is 17 residues. V was shortened by 2 bases and J by 0 bases, with 17 bases between the two germline ends. CDR3: CASSQTPGARSSYEQYF. In DNA, the CDR3 is TGCGCCAGCAGCCAAACCCCAGGGGCTCGAAGCTCCTACGAGCAGTACTTC.

The gene calls are TRBV29-1 and TRBJ2-7; 10 bases line up with TRBD2. The germline V gene encodes CDR1 SQVTM and CDR2 ANQGSEA. CDR3 length: 17 amino acids. With 3 bases clipped from V and 5 bases from J, the junction kept 16 bases outside the gene matches. This chain's CDR3 is CSVDGLRGAGGQNEQYF. CDR3 coding DNA: TGCAGCGTTGATGGTCTTAGAGGAGCGGGAGGGCAGAACGAGCAGTACTTC.

V gene TRBV27 combines with J gene TRBJ1-3, with TRBD1 matching 7 bases. This CDR3 is 15 amino acids long. Trimming took 6 bases from V and 3 from J; bases not matched to a gene: 8. CDR1 is MNHEY, CDR2 SMNVEV, per germline (reference sequence). CDR3: CASSEGAGHGNTIYF. CDR3 sequence (DNA): TGTGCCAGCAGCGAGGGGGCAGGGCATGGAAACACCATATATTTT.

The chain uses TRBV15 and TRBJ2-5, with 7 bases aligning to TRBD1. Germline V CDR1 and CDR2: LNHNV, YYDKDF (reference sequence). Trimming at V came to 1 base and at J to 4 bases, leaving 0 bases not matched to a gene. This CDR3 is 13 amino acids long. DNA for the CDR3: TGTGCCACCAGCAGAGGGGACAGAGAGACCCAGTACTTC. Translating it yields CATSRGDRETQYF. Based on the CDR3 plus reference TRBV15 and TRBJ2-5, the full variable domain is DAMVIQNPRYQVTQFGKPVTLSCSQTLNHNVMYWYQQKSSQAPKLLFHYYDKDFNNEADTPDNFQSRRPNTSFCFLDIRSPGLGDTAMYLCATSRGDRETQYFGPGTRLLVL.

V is TRBV5-4 and J is TRBJ2-7, with D perhaps matching TRBD2 (6 bases). Deletions cut 1 base from V and 5 bases from J, with 10 bases between. This CDR3 region has 13 residues. Per the germline V gene, CDR1 is SGHNT and CDR2 is YYREEE (reference sequence). The CDR3 nucleotides read TGTGCCAGCAGCTTGACGGGAGCCGACGAGCAGTACTTC. It is translated as CASSLTGADEQYF.

This clone has only one observation. The chain employs TRBV9 and TRBJ1-2; D is uncertain. CDR1 is SGDLS and CDR2 is YYNGEE in the germline V gene. This CDR3 region has 15 residues. With 4 bases removed from V and 0 bases from J, the gap between germline ends came to 13 bases. In DNA form, the CDR3 reads TGTGCCAGCAGCCCTGAAGCTCATTCTAACTATGGCTACACCTTC. Its protein product is CASSPEAHSNYGYTF.

The chain combines TRBV7-6 with TRBJ2-2; D perhaps matches TRBD1 (6 bases). Germline V gene lookup returns CDR1 SGHVS and CDR2 FNYEAQ. V shed 1 base and J shed 7 bases, with 16 bases lying between them. The CDR3 has 16 amino acids. DNA of the CDR3: TGTGCCAGCAGCTTAGGGACAGAGGGTACGGGCGGGGAGCTGTTTTTT. This sequence encodes CASSLGTEGTGGELFF.

The rearrangement uses TRBV29-1 and TRBJ2-1, with 9 bases matching TRBD2. CDR3 size: 13 residues. CDR1 and CDR2 (germline): SQVTM, ANQGSEA. The CDR3 reads CSCSGRAHNEQFF. CDR3 nucleotides: TGCAGTTGTAGCGGGAGAGCCCACAATGAGCAGTTCTTC.

This clone was found a few times. The genes are TRBV4-3 and TRBJ2-3; 9 nucleotides line up with TRBD1. This CDR3 has 15 residues. Per germline, CDR1 LGHNA and CDR2 YSLEER. Losses at the gene ends were 1 base for V and 4 bases for J; bases not matched to a gene: 3. DNA of the CDR3: TGCGCCAGCAGCCAAGGGGGGACAGGGTCAGATACGCAGTATTTT. Translation: CASSQGGTGSDTQYF.